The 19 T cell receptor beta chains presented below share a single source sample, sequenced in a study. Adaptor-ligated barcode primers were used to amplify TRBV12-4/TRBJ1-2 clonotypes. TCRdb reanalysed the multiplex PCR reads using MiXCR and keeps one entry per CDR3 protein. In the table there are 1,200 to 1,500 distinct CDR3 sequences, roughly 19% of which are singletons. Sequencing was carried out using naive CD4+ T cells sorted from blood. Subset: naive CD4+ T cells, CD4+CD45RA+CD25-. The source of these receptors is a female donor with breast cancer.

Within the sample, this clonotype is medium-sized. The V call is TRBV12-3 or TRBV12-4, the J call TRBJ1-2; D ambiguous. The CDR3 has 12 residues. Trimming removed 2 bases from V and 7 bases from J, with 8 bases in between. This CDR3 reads CASSLLGRGYTF. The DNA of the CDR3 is TGTGCCAGCAGTTTATTAGGTCGTGGCTACACCTTC.

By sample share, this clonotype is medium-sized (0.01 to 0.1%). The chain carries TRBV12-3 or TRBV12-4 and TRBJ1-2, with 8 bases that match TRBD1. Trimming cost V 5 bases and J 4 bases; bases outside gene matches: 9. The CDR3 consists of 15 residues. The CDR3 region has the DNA TGTGCCAGCAGTCAGACAGGGGACGGAGGCTATGGCTACACCTTC. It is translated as CASSQTGDGGYGYTF.

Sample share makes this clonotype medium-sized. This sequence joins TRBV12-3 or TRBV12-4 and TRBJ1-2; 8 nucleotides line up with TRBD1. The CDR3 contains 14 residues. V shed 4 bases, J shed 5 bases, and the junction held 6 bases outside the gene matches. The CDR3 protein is CASSSWDRSYGYTF. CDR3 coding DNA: TGTGCCAGCAGTTCTTGGGACAGGTCGTATGGCTACACCTTC.

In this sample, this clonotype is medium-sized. CDR3 bases: TGTGCCAGCGCGAACTGGGGCTCGCGTGGCTACACCTTC. It yields the protein CASANWGSRGYTF. This rearrangement joins TRBV12-3 or TRBV12-4 to TRBJ1-2; the D gene is possibly TRBD1 (5 bases). This CDR3 contains 13 residues. Trimming left V 8 bases short and J 7 bases short, with 17 bases between.

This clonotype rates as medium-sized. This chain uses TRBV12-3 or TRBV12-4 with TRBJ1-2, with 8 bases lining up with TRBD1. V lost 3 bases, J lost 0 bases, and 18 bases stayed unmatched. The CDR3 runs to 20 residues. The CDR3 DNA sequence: TGTGCCAGCAGTTTCTCCCTTAGTCGTCGACAGGGGCGATCTAACTATGGCTACACCTTC. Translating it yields CASSFSLSRRQGRSNYGYTF.

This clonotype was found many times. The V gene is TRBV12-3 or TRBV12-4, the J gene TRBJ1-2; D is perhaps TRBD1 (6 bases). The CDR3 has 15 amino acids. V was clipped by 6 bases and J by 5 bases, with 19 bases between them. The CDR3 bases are TGTGCCAGCAGCGTACCAGGACAGACACGATATGGCTACACCTTC. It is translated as CASSVPGQTRYGYTF.

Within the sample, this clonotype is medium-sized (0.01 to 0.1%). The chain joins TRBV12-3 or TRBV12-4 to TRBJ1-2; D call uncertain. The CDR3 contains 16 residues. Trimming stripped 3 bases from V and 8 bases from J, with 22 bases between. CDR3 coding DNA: TGTGCCAGCAGTTTGGGAGGAGTCGGACGTTCATTCGGCTACACCTTC. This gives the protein CASSLGGVGRSFGYTF.

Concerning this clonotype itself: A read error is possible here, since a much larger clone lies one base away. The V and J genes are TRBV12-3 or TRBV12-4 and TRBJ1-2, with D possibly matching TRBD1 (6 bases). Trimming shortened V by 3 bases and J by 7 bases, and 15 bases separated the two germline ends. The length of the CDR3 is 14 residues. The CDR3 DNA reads TGTGCCAGCAGTTTGGAGGACAGACGAGGTGGCTACACCTTC. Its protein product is CASSLEDRRGGYTF.

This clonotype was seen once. CDR3: CASSPRTVYGYTF. The CDR3 nucleotides read TGTGCCAGCAGTCCCCGGACAGTCTATGGCTACACCTTC. The J gene is TRBJ1-2, the V gene TRBV12-3 or TRBV12-4; possible D gene TRBD1, 6 bases. The CDR3 sequence is 13 residues long. V lost 5 bases and J 4 bases, leaving 11 bases between the germline ends.

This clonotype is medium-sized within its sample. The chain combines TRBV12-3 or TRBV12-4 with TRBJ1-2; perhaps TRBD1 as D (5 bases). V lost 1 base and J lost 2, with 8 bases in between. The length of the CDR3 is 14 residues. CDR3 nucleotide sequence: TGTGCCAGCAGTTTAGAGGGACGGAACTATGGCTACACCTTC. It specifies CASSLEGRNYGYTF.

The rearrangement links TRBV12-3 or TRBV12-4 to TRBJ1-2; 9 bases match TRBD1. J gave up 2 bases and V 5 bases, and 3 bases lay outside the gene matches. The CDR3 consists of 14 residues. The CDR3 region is CASSRGQGNYGYTF. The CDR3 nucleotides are TGTGCCAGCAGTCGGGGACAGGGCAACTATGGCTACACCTTC.

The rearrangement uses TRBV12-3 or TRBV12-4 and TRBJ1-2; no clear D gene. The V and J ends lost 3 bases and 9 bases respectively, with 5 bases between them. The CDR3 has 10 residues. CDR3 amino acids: CASSFGSYTF. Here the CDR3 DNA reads TGTGCCAGCAGTTTCGGGAGCTACACCTTC.

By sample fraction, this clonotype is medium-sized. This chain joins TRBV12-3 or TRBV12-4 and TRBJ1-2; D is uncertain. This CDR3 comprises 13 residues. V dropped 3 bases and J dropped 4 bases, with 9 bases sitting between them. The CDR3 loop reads CASSFRDGYGYTF. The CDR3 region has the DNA TGTGCCAGCAGTTTTAGGGATGGCTATGGCTACACCTTC.

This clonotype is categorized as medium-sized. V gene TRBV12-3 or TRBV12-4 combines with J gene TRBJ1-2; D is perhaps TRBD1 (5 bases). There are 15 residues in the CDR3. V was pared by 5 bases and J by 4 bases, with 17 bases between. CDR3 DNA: TGTGCCAGCAGTCCTGCCTCCGGGGCCAGCTATGGCTACACCTTC. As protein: CASSPASGASYGYTF.

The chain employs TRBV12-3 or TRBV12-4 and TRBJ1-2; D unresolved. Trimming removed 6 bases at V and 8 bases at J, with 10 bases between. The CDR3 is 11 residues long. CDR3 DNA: TGTGCCAGCAGCCACGGGAGCGGCTACACCTTC. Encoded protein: CASSHGSGYTF.

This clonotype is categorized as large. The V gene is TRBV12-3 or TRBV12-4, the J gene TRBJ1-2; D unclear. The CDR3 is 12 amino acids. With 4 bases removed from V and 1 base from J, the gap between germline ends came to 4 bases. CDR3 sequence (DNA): TGTGCCAGCAGTTCCAGTAACTATGGCTACACCTTC. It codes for CASSSSNYGYTF.

DNA for the CDR3: TGTGCCAGCGGATCAACAGTCGGAGGGGACTATGGCTACACCTTC. Encoded protein: CASGSTVGGDYGYTF. The chain combines TRBV12-3 or TRBV12-4 with TRBJ1-2; maybe TRBD1 (5 bases). The V and J ends lost 8 bases and 3 bases respectively, with 19 bases between them. The CDR3 covers 15 residues.

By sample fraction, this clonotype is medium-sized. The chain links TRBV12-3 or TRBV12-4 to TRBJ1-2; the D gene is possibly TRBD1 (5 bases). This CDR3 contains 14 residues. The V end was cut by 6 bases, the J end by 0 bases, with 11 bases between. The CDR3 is CASSWTSTNYGYTF. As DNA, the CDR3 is TGTGCCAGCAGCTGGACATCAACTAACTATGGCTACACCTTC.

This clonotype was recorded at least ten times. The CDR3 loop is CASTGTELGYTF. CDR3 DNA sequence: TGTGCCAGCACCGGGACAGAATTAGGCTACACCTTC. V gene TRBV12-3 or TRBV12-4 combines with J gene TRBJ1-2; 7 bases align to TRBD1. This CDR3 region has 12 residues. V trimming: 7 bases; J trimming: 8 bases; junction bases outside the gene matches: 7.